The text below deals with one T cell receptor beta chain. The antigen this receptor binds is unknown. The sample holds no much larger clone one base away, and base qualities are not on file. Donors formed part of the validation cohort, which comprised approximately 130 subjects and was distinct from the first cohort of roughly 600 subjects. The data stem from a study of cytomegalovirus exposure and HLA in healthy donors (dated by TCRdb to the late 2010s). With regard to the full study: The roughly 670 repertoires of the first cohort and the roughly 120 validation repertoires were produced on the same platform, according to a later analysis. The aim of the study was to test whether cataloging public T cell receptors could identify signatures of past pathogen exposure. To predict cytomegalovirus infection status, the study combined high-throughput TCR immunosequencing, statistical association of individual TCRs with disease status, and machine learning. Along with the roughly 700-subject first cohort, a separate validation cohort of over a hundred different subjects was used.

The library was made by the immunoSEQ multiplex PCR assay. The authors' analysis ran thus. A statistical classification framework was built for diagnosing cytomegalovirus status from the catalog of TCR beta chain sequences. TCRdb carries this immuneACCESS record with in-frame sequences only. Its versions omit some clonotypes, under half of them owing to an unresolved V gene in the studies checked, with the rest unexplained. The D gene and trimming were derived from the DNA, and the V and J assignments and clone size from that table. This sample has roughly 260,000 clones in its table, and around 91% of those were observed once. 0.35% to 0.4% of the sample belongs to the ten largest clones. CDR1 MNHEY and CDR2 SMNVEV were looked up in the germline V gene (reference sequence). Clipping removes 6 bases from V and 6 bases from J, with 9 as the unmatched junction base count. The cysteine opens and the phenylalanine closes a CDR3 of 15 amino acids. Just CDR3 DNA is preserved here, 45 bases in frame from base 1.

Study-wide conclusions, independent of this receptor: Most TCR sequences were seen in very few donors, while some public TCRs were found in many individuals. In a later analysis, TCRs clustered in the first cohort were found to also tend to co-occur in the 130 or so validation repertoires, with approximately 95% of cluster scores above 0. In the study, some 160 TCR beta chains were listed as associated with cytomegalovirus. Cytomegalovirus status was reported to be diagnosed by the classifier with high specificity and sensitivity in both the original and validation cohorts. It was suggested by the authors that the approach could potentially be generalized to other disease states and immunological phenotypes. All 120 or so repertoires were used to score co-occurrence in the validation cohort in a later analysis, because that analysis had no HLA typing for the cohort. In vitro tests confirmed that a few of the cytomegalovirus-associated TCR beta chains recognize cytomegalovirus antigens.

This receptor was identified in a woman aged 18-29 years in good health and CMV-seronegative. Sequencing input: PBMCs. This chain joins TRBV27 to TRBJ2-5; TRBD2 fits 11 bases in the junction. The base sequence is TGTGCCAGCAGACCTAGCGGGGGGAAATTTCAGACCCAGTACTTC. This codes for CASRPSGGKFQTQYF.